This T cell receptor (beta chain) came from a study of T-cell reconstitution after alpha-beta-depleted transplantation in children. Unique molecular identifiers were built into the TCRbeta library. TCRdb re-called the PCR reads through MiXCR, storing one row per CDR3 protein. The table records 250,000 to 300,000 distinct CDR3 sequences, around a tenth of them present only once. This clonotype has ten or more counts. Germline V gene sequence: CDR1 SQVTM, CDR2 ANQGSEA. The CDR3 is 14 amino acids. The V end was cut by 0 bases, the J end by 6 bases, with 13 bases between. The sequences come from peripheral blood, collected 180 days after TCRalphabeta/CD19-depleted stem cell transplant. V gene TRBV29-1 combines with J gene TRBJ2-3; possibly TRBD1 for D (5 bases). The clonotype was recovered from a male patient aged 2 to 10 who had a stem cell transplant for chronic granulomatous disease, so the T cells may come from the graft donor. The CDR3 DNA follows: TGCAGCGTTGAAGATTTGGGGCGGCGCGATACGCAGTATTTT. Its translation: CSVEDLGRRDTQYF.